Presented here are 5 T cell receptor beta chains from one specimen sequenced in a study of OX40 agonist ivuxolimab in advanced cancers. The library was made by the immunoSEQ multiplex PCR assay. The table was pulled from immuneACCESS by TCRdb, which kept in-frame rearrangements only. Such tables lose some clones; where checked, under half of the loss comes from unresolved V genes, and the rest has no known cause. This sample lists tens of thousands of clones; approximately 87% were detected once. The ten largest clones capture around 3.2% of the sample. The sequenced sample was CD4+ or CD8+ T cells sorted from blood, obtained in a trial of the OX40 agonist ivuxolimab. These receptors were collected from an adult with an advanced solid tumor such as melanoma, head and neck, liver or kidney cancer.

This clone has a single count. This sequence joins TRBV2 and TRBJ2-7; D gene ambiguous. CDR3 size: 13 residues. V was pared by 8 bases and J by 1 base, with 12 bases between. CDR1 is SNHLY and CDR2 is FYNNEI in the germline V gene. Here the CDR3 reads CASLRYTSYEQYF. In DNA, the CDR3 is TGTGCCAGCCTCCGGTACACTTCCTACGAGCAGTACTTC. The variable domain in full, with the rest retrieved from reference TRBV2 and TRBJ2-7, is EPEVTQTPSHQVTQMGQEVILRCVPISNHLYFYWYRQILGQKVEFLVSFYNNEISEKSEIFDDQFSVERPDGSNFTLKIRSTKLEDSAMYFCASLRYTSYEQYFGPGTRLTVT.

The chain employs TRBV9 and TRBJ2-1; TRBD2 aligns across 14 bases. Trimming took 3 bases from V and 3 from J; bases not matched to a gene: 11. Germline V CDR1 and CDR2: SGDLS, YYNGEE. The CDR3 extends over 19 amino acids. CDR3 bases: TGTGCCAGCAGCGCCCCCCCAGGACTAGCGGGGGGACACTACAATGAGCAGTTCTTC. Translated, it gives CASSAPPGLAGGHYNEQFF. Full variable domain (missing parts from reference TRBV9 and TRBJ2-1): DSGVTQTPKHLITATGQRVTLRCSPRSGDLSVYWYQQSLDQGLQFLIQYYNGEERAKGNILERFSAQQFPDLHSELNLSSLELGDSALYFCASSAPPGLAGGHYNEQFFGPGTRLTVL.

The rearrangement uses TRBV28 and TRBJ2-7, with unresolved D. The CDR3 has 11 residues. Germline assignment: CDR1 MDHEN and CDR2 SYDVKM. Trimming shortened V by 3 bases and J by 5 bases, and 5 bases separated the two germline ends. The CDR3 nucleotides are TGTGCCAGCAGTTTTAGGAACGAGCAGTACTTC. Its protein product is CASSFRNEQYF.

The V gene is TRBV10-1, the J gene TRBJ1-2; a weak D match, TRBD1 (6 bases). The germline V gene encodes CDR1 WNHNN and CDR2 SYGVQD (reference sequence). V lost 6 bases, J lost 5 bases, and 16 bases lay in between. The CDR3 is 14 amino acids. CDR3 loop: CASSQGRGGYGYTF. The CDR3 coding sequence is TGCGCCAGCAGCCAAGGTAGGGGGGGATATGGCTACACCTTC.

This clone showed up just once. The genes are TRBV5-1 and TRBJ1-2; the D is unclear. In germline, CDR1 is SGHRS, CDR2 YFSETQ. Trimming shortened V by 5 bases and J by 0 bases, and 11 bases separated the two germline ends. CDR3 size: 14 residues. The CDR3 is CASSNPGTNYGYTF. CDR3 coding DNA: TGCGCCAGCAGTAACCCGGGGACTAACTATGGCTACACCTTC.